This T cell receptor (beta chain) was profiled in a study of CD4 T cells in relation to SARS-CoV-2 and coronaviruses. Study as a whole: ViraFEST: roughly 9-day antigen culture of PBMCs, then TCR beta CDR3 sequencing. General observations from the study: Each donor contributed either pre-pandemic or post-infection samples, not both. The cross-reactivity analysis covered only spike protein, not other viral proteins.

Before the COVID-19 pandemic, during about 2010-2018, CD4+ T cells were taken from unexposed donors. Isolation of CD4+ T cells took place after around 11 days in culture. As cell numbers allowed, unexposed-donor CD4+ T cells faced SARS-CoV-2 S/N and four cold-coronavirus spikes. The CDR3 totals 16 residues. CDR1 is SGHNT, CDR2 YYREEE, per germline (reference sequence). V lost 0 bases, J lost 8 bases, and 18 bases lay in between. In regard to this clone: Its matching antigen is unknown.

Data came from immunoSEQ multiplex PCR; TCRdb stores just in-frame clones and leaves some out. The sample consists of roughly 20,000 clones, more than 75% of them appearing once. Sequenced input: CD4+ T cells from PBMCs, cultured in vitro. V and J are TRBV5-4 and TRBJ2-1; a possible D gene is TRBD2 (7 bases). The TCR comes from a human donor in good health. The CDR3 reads CASSLVGRGMSYEQFF. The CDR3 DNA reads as TGTGCCAGCAGCTTGGTAGGGAGGGGGATGAGTTATGAGCAGTTCTTC.